One sample yielded the 6 T cell receptor beta chains listed below, sequenced in a study of cytomegalovirus exposure and HLA in healthy donors. It was with 60 Vbeta and 13 Jbeta primers that the PCR ran. Data came from immunoSEQ multiplex PCR; TCRdb stores just in-frame clones and leaves some out. This table has about 6,800 clones, more than 45% appearing once. Material for sequencing was PBMCs. These receptors originate from a man aged 25 to 40 in good health and CMV-seropositive.

The V and J genes are TRBV10-1 and TRBJ1-1; a weak D match, TRBD1 (6 bases). The germline CDR1 and CDR2 sequences are WNHNN and SYGVQD (reference sequence). CDR3 length equals 14 residues. V lost 7 bases and J 1 base, leaving 13 bases between the germline ends. CDR3 amino acids: CASNSGQQNTEAFF. DNA of the CDR3: TGCGCCAGCAATTCCGGACAGCAGAACACTGAAGCTTTCTTT.

This clone occurred a few times. The rearrangement uses TRBV9 and TRBJ1-1, with a possible D match to TRBD1 (6 bases). The CDR3 loop spans 13 amino acids. V gave up 5 bases and J gave up 3 bases, with 11 bases separating them. Germline V CDR1 and CDR2: SGDLS, YYNGEE. DNA for the CDR3: TGTGCCAGCAGTCCTACAGGGTACACTGAAGCTTTCTTT. The encoded protein is CASSPTGYTEAFF.

This clone has a handful of counts. V usage is TRBV6-5 and J usage is TRBJ1-2, with 12 bases aligning to TRBD1. With V trimmed by 6 bases and J by 4 bases, 6 bases remained unmatched. This CDR3 spans 15 amino acids. CDR1 and CDR2 (germline): MNHEY, SVGAGI. The CDR3 DNA reads TGTGCCAGCAGGTTCGGGACAGGGGGCGCCTATGGCTACACCTTC. Amino acid sequence: CASRFGTGGAYGYTF.

The genes are TRBV20-1 and TRBJ1-2, with D possibly TRBD1 on 5 matching bases. Trimming cost V 2 bases and J 5 bases, with 6 bases left between them. The CDR3 is made up of 11 amino acids. Germline CDR1 is DFQATT and CDR2 is SNEGSKA (reference sequence). This chain's CDR3 is CSARRQYGYTF. The DNA of the CDR3 is TGCAGTGCTAGAAGACAGTATGGCTACACCTTC.

This clone turned up a few times. The CDR3 is CASSDGPGRIRGYTF. CDR3 coding DNA: TGTGCCAGCAGTGACGGTCCGGGAAGAATTCGTGGCTACACCTTC. V gene TRBV6-4 combines with J gene TRBJ1-2, with D unclear. Trimming removed 2 bases at V and 7 bases at J, with 17 bases between. Germline assignment: CDR1 MRHNA and CDR2 SNTAGT. The CDR3 consists of 15 residues.

V is TRBV4-1 and J is TRBJ2-3; D may be TRBD2 (5 bases). The CDR3 runs to 18 residues. Between the trimmed V and J ends, which lost 4 bases and 0 bases, there was a span of 20 bases. Germline CDR1 MGHRA, CDR2 YSYEKL. The CDR3, as DNA: TGCGCCAGCAGCCTTGCCCTCCTAGGGAGAGGTAGCACAGATACGCAGTATTTT. It specifies CASSLALLGRGSTDTQYF.